A single sample is the source of the 25 T cell receptor beta chains below, sequenced in a study of technical replicates of blood from a handful of donors. The method was immunoSEQ multiplex PCR; TCRdb's version includes in-frame clones alone and lacks a portion of them. Here the sample spans tens of thousands of clones, around 96% being singletons. The sequenced material came from T cells isolated from PBMCs. The receptors come from a human donor in good health.

The V and J genes are TRBV6-5 and TRBJ2-1; a possible D gene is TRBD2 (6 bases). The ends were cut back, 4 bases at V and 4 bases at J, with 17 bases in the middle. Germline assignment: CDR1 MNHEY and CDR2 SVGAGI. The CDR3 loop spans 16 amino acids. CDR3 coding DNA: TGTGCCAGCAGTTCTCAACTTGCGGGACCGTACAATGAGCAGTTCTTC. As protein: CASSSQLAGPYNEQFF.

This chain connects TRBV15 to TRBJ1-2, with D tentatively TRBD1 (5 bases). The CDR3 spans 12 residues. The germline V gene has CDR1 LNHNV and CDR2 YYDKDF (reference sequence). The V and J ends lost 3 bases and 6 bases respectively, with 8 bases between them. The CDR3 region is CATSRRGDGYTF. The CDR3, as DNA: TGTGCCACCAGCAGGCGGGGCGATGGCTACACCTTC.

The chain has TRBV4-2 and TRBJ2-1; 14 bases match TRBD2. The CDR3 covers 16 residues. The V gene end was trimmed by 3 bases and the J gene end by 8 bases; junction bases not matched to a gene: 6. Germline CDR1 is LGHNA and CDR2 is YNFKEQ. The CDR3 DNA follows: TGTGCCAGCAGCCACCTGACTAGCGGGAGGGGGGATGAGCAGTTCTTC. This sequence encodes CASSHLTSGRGDEQFF.

The chain recombines TRBV5-1 with TRBJ2-2, with TRBD1 as a possible D gene (5 bases). This CDR3 comprises 15 residues. Trimming took off 0 bases at V and 2 bases at J, with 8 bases between the two ends. Germline CDR1 reads SGHRS; CDR2 reads YFSETQ. The CDR3 loop is CASSLDRSNTGELFF. The CDR3, as DNA: TGCGCCAGCAGCTTGGACAGGAGCAACACCGGGGAGCTGTTTTTT.

The rearrangement joins TRBV30 to TRBJ2-1; 11 bases agree with TRBD2. Germline V CDR1 and CDR2: GTSNPN, SVGIG (reference sequence). The CDR3 loop spans 13 amino acids. The trim removed 4 bases at V and 10 bases at J, leaving 6 bases unmatched. CDR3 sequence (DNA): TGTGCCTGGAATAGCGGGAGGGCCCGGGAGCAGTTCTTC. It translates to CAWNSGRAREQFF.

V is TRBV2 and J is TRBJ2-1; 7 bases align to TRBD1. The length of the CDR3 is 12 residues. CDR1 is SNHLY and CDR2 is FYNNEI in the germline V gene. V shed 4 bases and J 6 bases; nucleotides not matched to a gene: 0. CDR3 region: CASSGDSNEQFF. The CDR3 DNA reads as TGTGCCAGCAGTGGGGACAGCAATGAGCAGTTCTTC.

This clone was counted once. DNA of the CDR3: TGTGCCAGCAGCTCAAGAGCGGGAGTAGCAGATACGCAGTATTTT. It encodes CASSSRAGVADTQYF. V and J are TRBV7-8 and TRBJ2-3, with 8 bases that match TRBD2. Trimming at V came to 4 bases and at J to 4 bases, leaving 7 bases not matched to a gene. CDR3 length: 15 amino acids. Germline-derived CDR1 and CDR2 are SGHVS and FQNEAQ. Supplemented by reference TRBV7-8 and TRBJ2-3, the full variable domain reads GAGVSQSPRYKVAKRGQDVALRCDPISGHVSLFWYQQALGQGPEFLTYFQNEAQLDKSGLPSDRFFAERPEGSVSTLKIQRTQQEDSAVYLCASSSRAGVADTQYFGPGTRLTVL.

This chain connects TRBV28 to TRBJ1-2; no clear D gene. V shed 6 bases and J shed 0 bases, with 17 bases lying between them. Germline V gene sequence: CDR1 MDHEN, CDR2 SYDVKM. This CDR3 has 16 residues. The chain's CDR3 is CASRWKGAATNYGYTF. In DNA form, the CDR3 reads TGTGCCAGCAGATGGAAGGGAGCCGCTACTAACTATGGCTACACCTTC.

The CDR3 DNA follows: TGTGCCAGCAGCCCCCTGACAGGGGGCGGGAACACTGAAGCTTTCTTT. Residues: CASSPLTGGGNTEAFF. The chain uses TRBV7-9 and TRBJ1-1; 10 bases are a match to TRBD1. V lost 5 bases to trimming and J lost 1 base; unmatched junction nucleotides: 7. Germline loops: CDR1 SEHNR, CDR2 FQNEAQ (reference sequence). The CDR3 consists of 16 residues.

The chain couples TRBV27 to TRBJ2-6, with 7 bases identical to TRBD1. The CDR3 is 17 residues long. The V segment lost 2 bases and the J segment 4 bases; nucleotides outside the gene matches: 8. Germline values: CDR1 MNHEY, CDR2 SMNVEV (reference sequence). CDR3 protein: CASSLNRGVGGANVLTF. The CDR3 DNA follows: TGTGCCAGCAGTTTAAACAGGGGTGTCGGCGGGGCCAACGTCCTGACTTTC.

This chain links TRBV9 with TRBJ2-7; 8 bases map to TRBD2. The germline CDR1 and CDR2 sequences are SGDLS and YYNGEE. CDR3 length: 13 amino acids. Germline trimming cut 4 bases from V and 2 bases from J; bases unmatched to any gene: 2. The CDR3 loop is CASSSGLAYEQYF. DNA of the CDR3: TGTGCCAGCAGCTCGGGACTAGCCTACGAGCAGTACTTC.

This chain connects TRBV11-2 to TRBJ2-1, with D possibly matching TRBD1 (6 bases). Germline V CDR1 and CDR2: SGHAT, FQNNGV. This CDR3 has 14 residues. Trimming took off 11 bases at V and 2 bases at J, with 16 bases between the two ends. DNA for the CDR3: TGTGCCGTGCCAGCGGACAGAACCTACAATGAGCAGTTCTTC. Residues: CAVPADRTYNEQFF.

The chain employs TRBV10-3 and TRBJ2-3; 11 positions agree with TRBD2. Trimming removed 0 bases from V and 7 bases from J; junction bases left unmatched: 3. The CDR3 sequence is 15 residues long. Germline values: CDR1 ENHRY, CDR2 SYGVKD. Here the CDR3 reads CAISESGTSGNTQYF. DNA of the CDR3: TGTGCCATCAGTGAGTCGGGGACTAGCGGCAATACGCAGTATTTT.

The chain couples TRBV11-3 to TRBJ2-2; D is possibly TRBD2 (5 bases). Trimming cost V 3 bases and J 0 bases, with 8 bases left between them. The germline gives CDR1 SGHNT, CDR2 YENEEA. The CDR3 totals 15 residues. The chain's CDR3 is CASSFSRANTGELFF. The CDR3 DNA is TGTGCCAGCAGCTTTTCGCGGGCGAACACCGGGGAGCTGTTTTTT.

J is TRBJ1-3 and V is TRBV2; 7 bases fit TRBD1. This CDR3 spans 13 amino acids. The trim removed 5 bases at V and 2 bases at J, leaving 0 bases unmatched. Per germline, CDR1 SNHLY and CDR2 FYNNEI. The CDR3 is CASSTGAGNTIYF. The CDR3 DNA reads TGTGCCAGCAGTACAGGGGCTGGAAACACCATATATTTT.

The J gene is TRBJ1-1, the V gene TRBV9; D uncertain. The CDR3 runs to 14 residues. Germline V gene data show CDR1 as SGDLS and CDR2 as YYNGEE. Trimming pared 3 bases from V and 1 base from J, leaving 10 bases between. The CDR3 loop reads CASSATVTNTEAFF. CDR3 bases: TGTGCCAGCAGCGCCACAGTAACGAACACTGAAGCTTTCTTT.

The chain has TRBV27 and TRBJ2-7; 12 bases are a match to TRBD2. The ends lost 8 bases at V and 6 bases at J; junction bases unmatched: 2. CDR1 and CDR2 (germline): MNHEY, SMNVEV (reference sequence). CDR3 length equals 12 residues. The CDR3 sequence is CASLAGGGEQYF. The DNA of the CDR3 is TGTGCCAGCCTAGCGGGAGGGGGCGAGCAGTACTTC.

The CDR3 sequence is CASIGSINNEQFF. CDR3 bases: TGTGCCAGCATCGGGAGTATTAACAATGAGCAGTTCTTC. V is TRBV2 and J is TRBJ2-1; TRBD2 might be the D (6 bases). The CDR3 contains 13 residues. Germline values: CDR1 SNHLY, CDR2 FYNNEI. Deletions cut 7 bases from V and 5 bases from J, with 12 bases between.

This chain joins TRBV19 and TRBJ1-1, with D maybe TRBD1 (5 bases). The germline V and J ends were trimmed by 5 bases and 1 base, with 5 bases remaining between them. The CDR3 length is 12 residues. Germline CDR1 LNHDA, CDR2 SQIVND (reference sequence). The CDR3 DNA is TGTGCCAGTAGTCAGGGGAACACTGAAGCTTTCTTT. Amino acid sequence: CASSQGNTEAFF.

CDR3 sequence: CASRTGTGGGYTF. CDR3 coding DNA: TGTGCCAGCAGGACCGGGACAGGGGGCGGCTACACCTTC. V gene TRBV6-6 combines with J gene TRBJ1-2; 12 bases are shared with TRBD1. The V segment lost 6 bases and the J segment 8 bases; nucleotides outside the gene matches: 4. There are 13 residues in the CDR3. Germline lookup yields CDR1 MNHNY and CDR2 SVGAGI (reference sequence).

The chain couples TRBV7-2 to TRBJ1-4; D may be TRBD1 (5 bases). This CDR3 region has 16 residues. The germline V gene encodes CDR1 SGHTA and CDR2 FQGNSA. Trimming shortened V by 5 bases and J by 0 bases, and 13 bases separated the two germline ends. The CDR3 protein is CASSLVGGSTNEKLFF. CDR3 bases: TGTGCCAGCAGCCTAGTGGGGGGGTCAACTAATGAAAAACTGTTTTTT.

V is TRBV30 and J is TRBJ2-7; D is ambiguous. The V gene lost 3 bases and the J gene lost 7 bases, with 10 bases spanning the gap. CDR3 size: 11 residues. From germline, CDR1 is GTSNPN and CDR2 SVGIG (reference sequence). CDR3 amino acids: CAWSEEEEQYF. The CDR3, as DNA: TGTGCCTGGAGCGAAGAGGAGGAGCAGTACTTC.

V and J are TRBV5-5 and TRBJ1-2; the match to TRBD1 covers 7 bases. Germline CDR1 reads SGHKS; CDR2 reads YYEKEE (reference sequence). The CDR3 contains 14 residues. The J segment lost 4 bases and the V segment lost 4 bases, leaving 7 bases of the junction unmatched. CDR3 bases: TGTGCCAGCAGCCTGCGACAGGGAGCCTATGGCTACACCTTC. Protein sequence: CASSLRQGAYGYTF.

J is TRBJ2-7 and V is TRBV19; TRBD2 matches at 12 bases. With 5 bases clipped from V and 6 bases from J, the junction kept 8 bases outside the gene matches. The CDR3 is 15 amino acids. Germline loops: CDR1 LNHDA, CDR2 SQIVND (reference sequence). The CDR3 nucleotides read TGTGCCAGTAGTCCCCAGACTAGCGGGAGAGGCGAGCAGTACTTC. This gives the protein CASSPQTSGRGEQYF.

The chain is built from TRBV11-3 and TRBJ2-1; possible D gene TRBD2, 6 bases. The CDR3 has 14 amino acids. Germline values: CDR1 SGHNT, CDR2 YENEEA. Trimming removed 5 bases at V and 5 bases at J, with 13 bases between. The CDR3 coding sequence is TGTGCCAGCAGCCCAGGACTAATGAACAATGAGCAGTTCTTC. It yields the protein CASSPGLMNNEQFF.